The 31 T cell receptor beta chains reported below all come from one sample, sequenced in a study of T cell repertoires in cytomegalovirus infection. TCRdb itself ran the reads through MiXCR, one entry per CDR3 protein. The sample records 300,000 to 450,000 distinct CDR3 sequences, over 15% being singletons. The sample was PBMCs. The origin of the receptors is a human donor in good health (CMV status not recorded). Some clones in this sample may be carry-over from other donors' samples.

This clonotype has a count of ten or more. The V gene is TRBV12-3 or TRBV12-4, the J gene TRBJ1-3; D not certain. Deletions cut 2 bases from V and 3 bases from J, with 8 bases between. CDR3 size: 14 residues. The CDR3 coding sequence is TGTGCCAGCAGTTTAATGGGAATTGGAAACACCATATATTTT. This sequence encodes CASSLMGIGNTIYF.

This clonotype was seen ten or more times. The chain has TRBV11-1 and TRBJ2-5; D may be TRBD1 (6 bases). CDR3 length: 16 amino acids. The V gene lost 6 bases and the J gene lost 5 bases, with 22 bases spanning the gap. Germline V CDR1 and CDR2: SGHAT, FQDESV (reference sequence). The CDR3 spells CASSPEQQGTEETQYF. The CDR3 nucleotides are TGTGCCAGCAGTCCTGAACAACAGGGTACCGAGGAGACCCAGTACTTC.

This clonotype occurred many times. The V and J genes are TRBV7-2 and TRBJ2-7, with 9 bases aligning to TRBD2. Looked up from germline, CDR1 is SGHTA and CDR2 is FQGNSA. There are 15 residues in the CDR3. The ends lost 1 base at V and 5 bases at J; junction bases unmatched: 6. The CDR3 region is CASSLGHSGSNEQYF. The CDR3, as DNA: TGTGCCAGCAGCTTAGGCCATAGCGGGAGCAACGAGCAGTACTTC.

This clonotype was recorded once. The chain joins TRBV20-1 to TRBJ2-1, with 9 bases lining up with TRBD2. Germline CDR1 is DFQATT and CDR2 is SNEGSKA (reference sequence). Trimming at V came to 3 bases and at J to 6 bases, leaving 6 bases not matched to a gene. CDR3 length equals 14 residues. CDR3 sequence reads: CSARDGGRANEQFF. In DNA, the CDR3 is TGCAGTGCTAGGGATGGCGGGAGGGCCAATGAGCAGTTCTTC.

This clonotype was detected many times. J is TRBJ1-5 and V is TRBV7-8; TRBD1 aligns across 10 bases. Germline loops: CDR1 SGHVS, CDR2 FQNEAQ. This CDR3 is 16 amino acids long. V lost 3 bases, J lost 7 bases, and 9 bases stayed unmatched. CDR3 loop: CASSLTGTGAMQPQHF. DNA for the CDR3: TGTGCCAGCAGCTTGACCGGGACAGGGGCAATGCAGCCCCAGCATTTT.

The chain has TRBV20-1 and TRBJ2-3, with TRBD2 matching 10 bases. There are 15 residues in the CDR3. Germline loops: CDR1 DFQATT, CDR2 SNEGSKA (reference sequence). V shed 5 bases and J 4 bases; nucleotides not matched to a gene: 9. The CDR3 region is CSAETSGINSDTQYF. In nucleotides, the CDR3 is TGCAGTGCTGAAACTAGCGGGATAAATTCAGATACGCAGTATTTT.

The chain is built from TRBV4-2 and TRBJ1-3; maybe TRBD1 (5 bases). There are 15 residues in the CDR3. V was clipped by 0 bases and J by 4 bases, with 10 bases between them. Germline CDR1 LGHNA, CDR2 YNFKEQ. Here the CDR3 reads CASSQEEGRGNTIYF. The CDR3 DNA reads as TGTGCCAGCAGCCAAGAAGAGGGACGAGGAAACACCATATATTTT.

This clonotype has more than one count but fewer than ten. The V and J genes are TRBV4-2 and TRBJ2-7; 8 nucleotides match TRBD2. The germline V gene encodes CDR1 LGHNA and CDR2 YNFKEQ. This CDR3 has 13 amino acids. Trimming cost V 5 bases and J 3 bases; bases outside gene matches: 3. The CDR3 spells CASSAGGLYEQYF. CDR3 DNA: TGTGCCAGCAGCGCGGGGGGTCTCTACGAGCAGTACTTC.

This clonotype appeared many times. The V gene is TRBV7-8, the J gene TRBJ1-1; D remains ambiguous. Germline V gives CDR1 SGHVS, CDR2 FQNEAQ. V lost 0 bases and J lost 6, with 8 bases in between. The CDR3 sequence is 13 residues long. For the CDR3, the DNA is TGTGCCAGCAGCTTAGCGCTGAGGTCTGAAGCTTTCTTT. Its protein is CASSLALRSEAFF.

In its sample, this clonotype was seen many times. The chain couples TRBV7-6 to TRBJ2-7; D unclear. This CDR3 spans 14 amino acids. The germline V gene encodes CDR1 SGHVS and CDR2 FNYEAQ. Trimming cost V 2 bases and J 0 bases, with 8 bases left between them. The CDR3 DNA follows: TGTGCCAGCAGCTTAATGGCAGGCTCCTACGAGCAGTACTTC. Translation gives CASSLMAGSYEQYF.

A few counts support this clonotype. Written as DNA, the CDR3 is TGTGCCAGTAAGGGAGGGGGACAGCCCCAGCATTTT. Its translation: CASKGGGQPQHF. V usage is TRBV19 and J usage is TRBJ1-5; perhaps TRBD1 as D (6 bases). This CDR3 has 12 amino acids. V shed 7 bases and J shed 7 bases, with 11 bases lying between them. CDR1 LNHDA and CDR2 SQIVND come from the germline V gene (reference sequence).

V gene TRBV29-1 combines with J gene TRBJ2-2; D tentatively reads TRBD1 or TRBD2 (6 bases each). The V end lost 4 bases, the J end lost 0 bases, and 15 bases lay between the germline ends. Germline lookup yields CDR1 SQVTM and CDR2 ANQGSEA. The length of the CDR3 is 16 residues. CDR3 amino acids: CSVGGGRGANTGELFF. CDR3 sequence (DNA): TGCAGCGTTGGAGGTGGTAGGGGGGCGAACACCGGGGAGCTGTTTTTT.

This clonotype was counted only a few times. This chain connects TRBV27 to TRBJ2-7, with TRBD1 as a possible D gene (6 bases). V was shortened by 5 bases and J by 3 bases, with 11 bases between the two germline ends. The CDR3 runs 13 residues. Germline CDR1 and CDR2: MNHEY and SMNVEV (reference sequence). The CDR3 DNA reads as TGTGCCAGCAGTCCCGACAGGCTCTACGAGCAGTACTTC. Translation gives CASSPDRLYEQYF.

The sample holds many counts of this clonotype. The V and J genes are TRBV7-2 and TRBJ2-7; 9 nucleotides line up with TRBD2. This CDR3 contains 15 residues. V was clipped by 4 bases and J by 3 bases; unmatched bases: 7. CDR1 SGHTA and CDR2 FQGNSA come from the germline V gene. For the CDR3, the DNA is TGTGCCAGCAGCTCCGAAGCGGGGGGATTCTACGAGCAGTACTTC. Translating it yields CASSSEAGGFYEQYF.

This clonotype was counted many times. V usage is TRBV7-9 and J usage is TRBJ2-1; maybe TRBD1 (5 bases). The CDR3 length is 15 residues. From germline, CDR1 is SEHNR and CDR2 FQNEAQ (reference sequence). V lost 5 bases and J 6 bases, leaving 17 bases between the germline ends. Here the CDR3 reads CASSPPGFRGNEQFF. The CDR3 DNA follows: TGTGCCAGCAGCCCGCCCGGGTTTAGGGGCAATGAGCAGTTCTTC.

This clonotype was observed a handful of times. The chain joins TRBV6-1 to TRBJ1-2, with 9 positions matching TRBD1. V trimming: 8 bases; J trimming: 8 bases; junction bases outside the gene matches: 12. The CDR3 has 14 residues. In germline, CDR1 is MNHNS, CDR2 SASEGT. The CDR3 region has the DNA TGTGCCAGCTATAGACAGGGGGTGGGAGGCGGCTACACCTTC. It specifies CASYRQGVGGGYTF.

This sequence joins TRBV12-3 or TRBV12-4 and TRBJ2-3, with D possibly TRBD2 on 6 matching bases. The CDR3 is 14 amino acids. Trimming pared 6 bases from V and 2 bases from J, leaving 12 bases between. CDR3 region: CASSRGVVTDTQYF. The DNA for the CDR3 is TGTGCCAGCAGCCGCGGGGTGGTCACAGATACGCAGTATTTT.

This clonotype has more than one count but fewer than ten. This rearrangement joins TRBV12-3 or TRBV12-4 to TRBJ2-7; 7 bases line up with TRBD1. Unmatched junction bases numbered 4, after V lost 5 bases and J lost 6 bases. The CDR3 is 12 amino acids. The CDR3 nucleotides read TGTGCCAGCAGTACAGGGGTGGGCGAGCAGTACTTC. Translated, it gives CASSTGVGEQYF.

This clonotype was detected many times. The rearrangement joins TRBV28 to TRBJ2-5; a possible D gene is TRBD2 (6 bases). The V and J ends lost 6 bases and 4 bases respectively, with 27 bases between them. Germline V gene lookup returns CDR1 MDHEN and CDR2 SYDVKM. The CDR3 totals 18 residues. CDR3 sequence reads: CASSSFRRRADPGETQYF. The CDR3 DNA is TGTGCCAGCAGCAGTTTCCGACGGAGGGCGGACCCTGGAGAGACCCAGTACTTC.

The genes are TRBV9 and TRBJ2-5; TRBD2 matches 7 bases. Per the germline V gene, CDR1 is SGDLS and CDR2 is YYNGEE. The length of the CDR3 is 15 residues. Germline trimming cut 2 bases from V and 2 bases from J; bases unmatched to any gene: 6. CDR3 bases: TGTGCCAGCAGCGTTTCGGGGGGAGCACAAGAGACCCAGTACTTC. Protein: CASSVSGGAQETQYF.

At least ten counts were recorded for this clonotype. The gene calls are TRBV7-2 and TRBJ2-5; D is possibly TRBD1 or TRBD2 (5 bases each). Germline V lookup: CDR1 SGHTA, CDR2 FQGNSA. The CDR3 is made up of 14 amino acids. V was clipped by 5 bases and J by 3 bases, with 13 bases between them. The DNA of the CDR3 is TGTGCCAGCAGCCTCGGGACCTTAAAAGAGACCCAGTACTTC. This encodes CASSLGTLKETQYF.

This clonotype was seen many times. This chain links TRBV7-9 with TRBJ2-1, with 11 bases identical to TRBD2. CDR1 and CDR2 (germline): SEHNR, FQNEAQ (reference sequence). Trimming at V came to 10 bases and at J to 7 bases, leaving 12 bases not matched to a gene. This CDR3 has 15 amino acids. CDR3 sequence: CAIQFVAGGPNEQFF. The CDR3 DNA follows: TGTGCCATCCAATTCGTAGCGGGAGGGCCGAATGAGCAGTTCTTC.

The rearrangement uses TRBV7-2 and TRBJ2-2, with 8 bases fitting TRBD2. Trimming cost V 2 bases and J 6 bases; bases outside gene matches: 2. Germline V CDR1 and CDR2: SGHTA, FQGNSA. This CDR3 region has 14 residues. The CDR3 region is CASSLRGGAGELFF. The CDR3 region has the DNA TGTGCCAGCAGCTTACGGGGGGGGGCCGGGGAGCTGTTTTTT.

This clonotype has just a few counts. This chain connects TRBV4-3 to TRBJ2-5; tentatively, D is TRBD1 (6 bases). Germline CDR1 LGHNA, CDR2 YSLEER. The CDR3 consists of 15 residues. Deletions cut 1 base from V and 3 bases from J, with 12 bases between. The CDR3 protein is CASSQVWTEEETQYF. In nucleotides, the CDR3 is TGCGCCAGCAGCCAAGTATGGACAGAAGAAGAGACCCAGTACTTC.

This clonotype was picked up a small number of times. This sequence joins TRBV5-4 and TRBJ1-1; 7 positions agree with TRBD1. The trim removed 3 bases at V and 4 bases at J, leaving 3 bases unmatched. The CDR3 has 13 residues. CDR1 and CDR2 (germline): SGHNT, YYREEE (reference sequence). This CDR3 is CASSSGTATEAFF. The CDR3 DNA sequence: TGTGCCAGCAGCTCGGGGACAGCCACTGAAGCTTTCTTT. Full variable domain (missing parts from reference TRBV5-4 and TRBJ1-1): ETGVTQSPTHLIKTRGQQVTLRCSSQSGHNTVSWYQQALGQGPQFIFQYYREEENGRGNFPPRFSGLQFPNYSSELNVNALELDDSALYLCASSSGTATEAFFGQGTRLTVV.

In this sample, this clonotype turned up many times. J is TRBJ1-5 and V is TRBV28; D perhaps matches TRBD1 (5 bases). The V and J ends lost 6 bases and 0 bases respectively, with 9 bases between them. The CDR3 totals 14 residues. In germline, CDR1 is MDHEN, CDR2 SYDVKM. CDR3 bases: TGTGCCAGCAGGAGACAGTATAGCAATCAGCCCCAGCATTTT. Protein sequence: CASRRQYSNQPQHF.

The table lists this clonotype with a few counts. The V call is TRBV7-8, the J call TRBJ1-5; D is unresolved. The length of the CDR3 is 12 residues. Germline V gene data show CDR1 as SGHVS and CDR2 as FQNEAQ. Trimming removed 4 bases at V and 9 bases at J, with 10 bases between. The CDR3 is CASSSQQGPQHF. CDR3 DNA: TGTGCCAGCAGCTCCCAACAAGGGCCCCAGCATTTT. Using reference TRBV7-8 and TRBJ1-5 for the parts outside the CDR3, the full variable domain is GAGVSQSPRYKVAKRGQDVALRCDPISGHVSLFWYQQALGQGPEFLTYFQNEAQLDKSGLPSDRFFAERPEGSVSTLKIQRTQQEDSAVYLCASSSQQGPQHFGDGTRLSIL.

This clonotype came up many times. At one end, the junction sequence differs from germline, possibly due to a read error. The chain combines TRBV7-2 with TRBJ2-3, with 11 nucleotides matching TRBD2. Germline lookup yields CDR1 SGHTA and CDR2 FQGNSA. There are 15 residues in the CDR3. The CDR3 DNA is TGTGCCAGCAGCGTAGCGGGAGGGCCCGGGGTTACGCAGTATTTT. Amino acid sequence: CASSVAGGPGVTQYF.

The sample holds many counts of this clonotype. The chain combines TRBV7-9 with TRBJ1-4, with no clear D. Trimming took 1 base from V and 5 from J, leaving 8 bases between them. The CDR3 covers 14 residues. Germline V gene lookup returns CDR1 SEHNR and CDR2 FQNEAQ (reference sequence). The DNA of the CDR3 is TGTGCCAGCAGCTTAGGTTCCGTGAATGAAAAACTGTTTTTT. It encodes CASSLGSVNEKLFF.

Note on this clonotype: One junction end disagrees with the germline gene, perhaps due to a read error. The J gene is TRBJ2-5, the V gene TRBV12-3 or TRBV12-4, with D unresolved. The CDR3 consists of 15 residues. The CDR3 is CASSLALAVQETQCF. CDR3 DNA sequence: TGTGCCAGCAGTTTAGCGCTTGCGGTACAAGAGACCCAGTGCTTC.

J is TRBJ1-2 and V is TRBV9; D is undetermined. Germline CDR1 SGDLS, CDR2 YYNGEE. This CDR3 region has 14 residues. Between the trimmed V and J ends, which lost 0 bases and 10 bases, there was a span of 16 bases. CDR3 in DNA: TGTGCCAGCAGCGTAGTCCCAAGATCGATGCACTACACCTTC. Encoded protein: CASSVVPRSMHYTF.